This T cell receptor (beta chain) was sequenced during a study of response to subunit inactivated influenza vaccine. Study outcomes and limitations: Each seasonal influenza vaccination, the authors suggested, recruits few new T cells.

TCRdb ran MiXCR on the RT-PCR reads and lists one entry per CDR3 protein. The table has around 650,000 distinct CDR3 sequences, approximately 14% seen once. A few counts support this clonotype. Antigen specificity is unknown. Trimming shortened V by 7 bases and J by 9 bases, and 13 bases separated the two germline ends. There are 12 residues in the CDR3. This receptor was obtained from a man aged 50 or older who received an inactivated influenza vaccine. The chain links TRBV12-3 or TRBV12-4 to TRBJ2-1; D gene ambiguous. The specimen comprised PBMCs from blood, sampled 11 to 12 days after vaccination. CDR3 sequence reads: CASNPSQTEQFF. CDR3 bases: TGTGCCAGCAATCCCAGCCAGACTGAGCAGTTCTTC.